The clone carrying this TCR beta chain was seen more than once but under ten times. As yet, its antigen is unknown. This CDR3 is 12 amino acids long. V lost 6 bases and J lost 5, with 10 bases in between. Germline-derived CDR1 and CDR2 are MDHEN and SYDVKM. One entry per CDR3 protein, called by TCRdb with MiXCR from the 5' RACE reads. The table has roughly 340,000 distinct CDR3 sequences, about 15% seen once. This record belongs to a study of T-cell memory formation after mild COVID-19. Study in general: TCR clusters were largely donor specific. Findings of the study overall: A second wave of clones peaked on day 37, and their SARS-CoV-2 specificity went unconfirmed.

The receptor comes from a man in his late teens or twenties who had mild COVID-19 (a few samples of this study predate the infection). Cell type and time point are not known. Material for sequencing was PBMCs or a T cell subset sorted from them (not recorded which). The V call is TRBV28, the J call TRBJ1-2; maybe TRBD1 (5 bases). The DNA of the CDR3 is TGTGCCAGCAGCGACAGTGCTTATGGCTACACCTTC. This translates into CASSDSAYGYTF.